This entry describes one T cell receptor beta chain. This clonotype was seen at least ten times. Its target antigen remains unknown. No qualities accompany the bases; no much larger clone lies one base away. This record comes from a study of T-cell reconstitution after alpha-beta-depleted transplantation in children (dated by TCRdb to the mid-2010s). At the level of the whole study: Using TCR repertoire profiling, the study quantitatively followed how T-cell immune reconstitution unfolded in children after TCRalphabeta/CD19-depleted allogeneic hematopoietic cell transplantation. Here is what the overall study found, with its caveats: About two months after transplant, the apparently early recovery of alphabetaT-cell counts reportedly depended on just several hundred clones that had expanded rapidly and came from non-depleted graft cells. Over subsequent months, a decline in hyperexpanded clone frequencies was noted, and after one year, T-cell counts and TCRbeta diversity were mostly ascribed to newly produced T cells. The high TCRbeta diversity at day 60 in some patients was ascribed to recipient T cells and intrathymic progenitors that had survived conditioning.

Per the publication, the treatment or condition label means: allogeneic hematopoietic cell transplantation with graft depleted of TCRalphabeta T cells and CD19 B cells. The children who served as transplant recipients had been given grafts of TCRalphabeta/CD19-depleted allogeneic hematopoietic cells. The protocol used for the library was PCR. Sequenced on an Illumina HiSeq 2500. Molecular barcoding was employed in the preparation of TCR libraries, with unique molecular identifiers being used to normalize TCRbeta repertoire quantification. TCRdb reprocessing: public reads trimmed at Q25 with fastp, clones called with MiXCR, in-frame beta chains kept. Each CDR3 protein appears once, grouped with its most common genes and DNA. For this sample there are about 440,000 distinct CDR3 sequences; over 40% appear just once. The ten top clones hold under 35% of the sample. CDR1 and CDR2, looked up from the germline V gene, are SQVTM and ANQGSEA. Between the V and J ends, shortened by 4 bases and 10 bases respectively, the junction contains 22 bases. Measured from the cysteine to the phenylalanine, the CDR3 is 14 residues long. The read is trimmed to its CDR3 DNA, 42 bases read in frame from base 1.

The rearrangement joined TRBV29-1 to TRBJ1-1; the D gene is perhaps TRBD1, on 5 matching bases. The receptor was derived from a girl aged 2 to 9 with aplastic anemia, due to receive a stem cell transplant. Sequenced here: PBMCs, sampled before TCRalphabeta/CD19-depleted stem cell transplant. The DNA is as follows: TGCAGCGTTGTAATCAACTCAGGGTCCCTGAGAGCTTTCTTT. Translated, this gives CSVVINSGSLRAFF. Here the CDR3 is joined to the reference TRBV29-1 and TRBJ1-1 genes, and the full variable domain is: SAVISQKPSRDICQRGTSLTIQCQVDSQVTMMFWYRQQPGQSLTLIATANQGSEATYESGFVIDKFPISRPNLTFSTLTVSNMSPEDSSIYLCSVVINSGSLRAFFGQGTRLTVV.